The clone carrying this T cell receptor (beta chain) was detected once. The entry originates in a study of blood T cell repertoires in COVID-19. For the study at large: From the United States, Italy and Spain came samples of acute and convalescent COVID-19. PBMCs, B-cell-depleted T cells, or T cells were the source of the cDNA or gDNA that made up the material.

Germline lookup yields CDR1 SGDLS and CDR2 YYNGEE. The CDR3 consists of 14 residues. V was pared by 0 bases and J by 7 bases, with 13 bases between. As handled by the study authors: Reference gene primers were amplified, and this amplification served to estimate nucleated cell counts. This table comes from immunoSEQ multiplex PCR, and its TCRdb copy is limited to in-frame clones, with some not included. V, J and clone size are those of that table, while D and trimming were read from the DNA. The sample yields under 200,000 clones, about 85% seen once. The rearrangement uses TRBV9 and TRBJ1-2; D is possibly TRBD1 (5 bases). The sequencing sample was made of peripheral blood. The source is a man in his 60s who had recovered from COVID-19. CDR3 region: CASSVEVGGGGYTF. The CDR3 nucleotides read TGTGCCAGCAGCGTAGAGGTGGGGGGTGGTGGCTACACCTTC.